These 22 T cell receptor beta chains were sequenced from one sample in a study of T-cell memory formation after mild COVID-19. TCRdb reanalysed the 5' RACE reads using MiXCR and keeps one entry per CDR3 protein. Of 150,000 to 200,000 distinct CDR3 sequences listed, about 9.9% are singletons. The sample comprised PBMCs or a T cell subset sorted from them (not recorded which). These receptors were obtained from a man aged 18 to 29 who had mild COVID-19 (a few samples of this study predate the infection). Cell type and time point are not known.

This clonotype showed up many times. The V and J genes are TRBV20-1 and TRBJ2-3; tentatively, D is TRBD2 (6 bases). The CDR3 length is 12 residues. From germline, CDR1 is DFQATT and CDR2 SNEGSKA (reference sequence). Between the trimmed V and J ends, which lost 1 base and 5 bases, there was a span of 7 bases. The CDR3 spells CSARVGGDTQYF. DNA for the CDR3: TGCAGTGCTAGAGTGGGGGGAGATACGCAGTATTTT.

CDR3 protein: CASSPDYSYYNEQFF. The CDR3 DNA reads as TGTGCCAGCAGCCCGGACTATTCGTACTACAATGAGCAGTTCTTC. The chain carries TRBV5-4 and TRBJ2-1; a possible D gene is TRBD2 (6 bases). Germline values: CDR1 SGHNT, CDR2 YYREEE (reference sequence). V lost 4 bases to trimming and J lost 3 bases, with 14 bases between them. This CDR3 comprises 15 residues.

This clonotype was observed a handful of times. V is TRBV20-1 and J is TRBJ1-2, with D hard to call. The CDR3 sequence is 12 residues long. CDR1 and CDR2 from the germline V gene are DFQATT and SNEGSKA (reference sequence). Between the trimmed V and J ends, which lost 4 bases and 1 base, there was a span of 7 bases. The CDR3 is CSAIVRNYGYTF. The CDR3, as DNA: TGCAGTGCTATTGTGCGTAACTATGGCTACACCTTC.

In its sample, this clonotype was seen a few times. The V call is TRBV12-3 or TRBV12-4, the J call TRBJ2-6; D remains unclear. The length of the CDR3 is 15 residues. Between the trimmed V and J ends, which lost 6 bases and 0 bases, there was a span of 9 bases. DNA for the CDR3: TGTGCCAGCAGCCGCGCATACTCTGGGGCCAACGTCCTGACTTTC. Amino acid sequence: CASSRAYSGANVLTF.

This clonotype came up a few times. J is TRBJ1-2 and V is TRBV24-1, with D uncertain. The germline V gene encodes CDR1 KGHDR and CDR2 SFDVKD. V was clipped by 5 bases and J by 5 bases, with 5 bases between them. The CDR3 consists of 11 residues. The CDR3 reads CATSGGYGYTF. CDR3 sequence (DNA): TGTGCCACCAGTGGGGGTTATGGCTACACCTTC.

This clonotype turned up a few times. The chain links TRBV3-1 to TRBJ2-5, with no clear D. The CDR3 consists of 14 residues. Trimming cost V 5 bases and J 5 bases, with 15 bases left between them. Germline V CDR1 and CDR2: LGHDT, YNNKEL (reference sequence). CDR3 region: CASSYDASRETQYF. As DNA, the CDR3 is TGTGCCAGCAGCTACGACGCGTCCCGGGAGACCCAGTACTTC.

CDR3 in DNA: TGTGCCAGCAAAATCGGGACACCTAATGAAAAACTGTTTTTT. This codes for CASKIGTPNEKLFF. This chain connects TRBV5-5 to TRBJ1-4; a possible D gene is TRBD1 (6 bases). V gave up 6 bases and J gave up 3 bases, with 12 bases separating them. Looked up from germline, CDR1 is SGHKS and CDR2 is YYEKEE (reference sequence). There are 14 residues in the CDR3.

This clonotype was counted between two and nine times. V gene TRBV6-5 combines with J gene TRBJ2-7; 13 bases fit TRBD2. This CDR3 region has 15 residues. CDR1 MNHEY and CDR2 SVGAGI come from the germline V gene. Losses at the gene ends were 5 bases for V and 2 bases for J; bases not matched to a gene: 3. DNA of the CDR3: TGTGCCAGCAGTCGAGGACTAGCGGGGGCCTACGAGCAGTACTTC. This codes for CASSRGLAGAYEQYF.

The chain employs TRBV2 and TRBJ1-2; TRBD1 aligns across 9 bases. Germline assignment: CDR1 SNHLY and CDR2 FYNNEI. Trimming removed 2 bases from V and 8 bases from J; junction bases left unmatched: 6. The CDR3 has 14 residues. CDR3 amino acids: CASSEQGQGRGYTF. The CDR3 region has the DNA TGTGCCAGCAGTGAACAGGGACAGGGAAGAGGCTACACCTTC.

This clonotype has a count of ten or more. The rearrangement links TRBV11-2 to TRBJ2-1, with 8 bases identical to TRBD2. The germline gives CDR1 SGHAT, CDR2 FQNNGV. V lost 5 bases and J lost 4; bases outside the gene matches: 13. CDR3 length: 17 residues. As DNA, the CDR3 is TGTGCCAGCAGCCCCGGGAGGGGCGTCCAGCGGTACAATGAGCAGTTCTTC. It encodes CASSPGRGVQRYNEQFF.

Only a few counts were recorded for this clonotype. The V gene is TRBV20-1, the J gene TRBJ2-7; the D gene is possibly TRBD1 (5 bases). Germline CDR1 and CDR2: DFQATT and SNEGSKA (reference sequence). V lost 0 bases and J 0 bases, leaving 12 bases between the germline ends. This CDR3 is built from 15 residues. The CDR3 loop reads CSARDVRRASYEQYF. The DNA for the CDR3 is TGCAGTGCTAGAGATGTCCGCAGGGCCTCCTACGAGCAGTACTTC.

The sample holds a few counts of this clonotype. The chain links TRBV12-3 or TRBV12-4 to TRBJ2-1; 8 bases line up with TRBD1. V shed 1 base, J shed 10 bases, and the junction held 6 bases outside the gene matches. This CDR3 contains 14 residues. The CDR3 coding sequence is TGTGCCAGCAGTTTAGATCAGGGGGCAGGAGAGCAGTTCTTC. Translation gives CASSLDQGAGEQFF.

The chain employs TRBV7-3 and TRBJ1-1; TRBD1 matches 7 bases. Losses at the gene ends were 6 bases for V and 1 base for J; bases not matched to a gene: 8. The CDR3 totals 15 residues. Germline V CDR1 and CDR2: SGHTA, FQGTGA. CDR3 DNA sequence: TGTGCCAGCAGGAAGGGAGGGGGCGAGAACACTGAAGCTTTCTTT. It yields the protein CASRKGGGENTEAFF.

This clonotype was picked up a small number of times. The chain combines TRBV7-9 with TRBJ2-5; maybe TRBD1 (6 bases). The CDR3 consists of 13 residues. The germline V and J ends were trimmed by 5 bases and 3 bases, with 10 bases remaining between them. Germline assignment: CDR1 SEHNR and CDR2 FQNEAQ (reference sequence). This CDR3 reads CASSRRGKETQYF. The CDR3 region has the DNA TGTGCCAGCAGCCGAAGGGGGAAAGAGACCCAGTACTTC.

This clonotype has more than one count but fewer than ten. J is TRBJ2-3 and V is TRBV20-1; D call uncertain. Germline V gene lookup returns CDR1 DFQATT and CDR2 SNEGSKA (reference sequence). The length of the CDR3 is 16 residues. With 0 bases removed from V and 0 bases from J, the gap between germline ends came to 13 bases. This CDR3 reads CSAREGSTFSTDTQYF. CDR3 bases: TGCAGTGCTAGAGAGGGGTCAACATTTAGCACAGATACGCAGTATTTT.

A remark on this clonotype: A read error may account for a junction end that differs from germline. The CDR3 coding sequence is TGTGCCAGCAGTTCATCTTCCCCCTATCATCCCCAGCATTTT. Translating gives CASSSSSPYHPQHF. The V call is TRBV28, the J call TRBJ1-5; D unresolved. The CDR3 sequence is 14 residues long. Germline V gene lookup returns CDR1 MDHEN and CDR2 SYDVKM.

This chain joins TRBV6-1 and TRBJ1-3; unclear D gene. Germline CDR1 MNHNS, CDR2 SASEGT. The CDR3 length is 14 residues. Trimming cost V 7 bases and J 2 bases, with 12 bases left between them. The CDR3 region has the DNA TGTGCCAGCACCGAAATTTCGGCTGGAAACACCATATATTTT. Translated: CASTEISAGNTIYF.

This clonotype was found a few times. This chain uses TRBV9 with TRBJ2-3; TRBD2 agrees at 13 bases. Germline V gives CDR1 SGDLS, CDR2 YYNGEE. The CDR3 contains 17 residues. With 3 bases clipped from V and 2 bases from J, the junction kept 6 bases outside the gene matches. The CDR3 region is CASSALAGGLPTDTQYF. The CDR3, as DNA: TGTGCCAGCAGCGCACTAGCGGGGGGGCTTCCCACAGATACGCAGTATTTT.

The V call is TRBV20-1, the J call TRBJ2-5; a weak D match, TRBD1 (6 bases). V lost 5 bases, J lost 2 bases, and 12 bases lay in between. The CDR3 contains 13 residues. The V gene's germline CDR1 is DFQATT and CDR2 SNEGSKA (reference sequence). The CDR3 nucleotides are TGCAGTGCTCCTCTTACAGGGCAAGAGACCCAGTACTTC. Its protein is CSAPLTGQETQYF.

The chain is built from TRBV6-1 and TRBJ1-6; TRBD1 agrees at 10 bases. V shed 7 bases, J shed 11 bases, and the junction held 5 bases outside the gene matches. Per germline, CDR1 MNHNS and CDR2 SASEGT. The CDR3 sequence is 13 residues long. In DNA, the CDR3 is TGTGCCAGCATCGGGACAGGGGTCGCACCCCTCCACTTT. It is translated as CASIGTGVAPLHF.

In regard to this clonotype: One junction end does not reproduce the germline sequence, and a read error may be involved. V usage is TRBV4-3 and J usage is TRBJ2-1; D ambiguous. Germline V gene lookup returns CDR1 LGHNA and CDR2 YSLEER. The CDR3 runs 13 residues. The CDR3 sequence is CASSQDQFPTLDF. CDR3 sequence (DNA): TGCGCCAGCAGCCAAGATCAATTTCCCACCTTAGACTTC.

In this sample, this clonotype turned up a few times. V gene TRBV6-6 combines with J gene TRBJ2-7; D possibly matches TRBD1 or TRBD2 (5 bases each). Germline loops: CDR1 MNHNY, CDR2 SVGAGI (reference sequence). CDR3 size: 14 residues. V was clipped by 6 bases and J by 0 bases, with 12 bases between them. DNA of the CDR3: TGTGCCAGCAGCAAGCCAGGGAGCTCCTACGAGCAGTACTTC. This codes for CASSKPGSSYEQYF.